This T cell receptor beta chain was recorded in a study of beta chain features in type 1 diabetes (dated by TCRdb to 2017 to 2018). About the investigation overall: Mean age, gender distribution, total cell number and subset yield did not differ between patients and healthy donors. The study compared TCRB repertoires of sorted circulating CD4+ T cell subsets between recently diagnosed type 1 diabetes patients and matched healthy donors. Naive and central memory subsets were obtained from all 30 or so donors, but regulatory and stem cell-like memory subsets were isolated from only 8 patients and about eight healthy donors. A total of 107,917,701 sorted cells were examined across all samples, and RNA yield correlated strongly with the number of cells per subset.

A few counts support this clone. The antigen it binds to is not known. No base-level quality is on record; no much larger clone is a single base apart. All of the isolated RNA was reverse transcribed with the High Capacity cDNA Reverse Transcription Kit, so expressed TCRB transcripts were sequenced. Deep immunoSEQ sequencing was performed on naive, central memory and regulatory T cell samples, with an average of about 4 million total reads per sample. After sorted cells were lysed in RLT buffer, RNA was extracted with DNase-treated RNeasy Micro or Mini kits, with the choice depending on cell number. To prevent cross-contamination, each cell subset was processed individually, whereas patient and healthy donor samples were processed jointly. Using the immunoSEQ multiplex PCR, TCRB sequences were amplified from cDNA into 87-bp fragments spanning the CDR3 region. Sequencing of the amplicons was done on the Illumina HiSeq platform. Regarding the original processing steps: Synthetic template baselines were used to correct PCR bias computationally, reads within Hamming distance 2 were collapsed together, and singletons that could not be merged were discarded. Reads were aligned against IMGT to assign V, D and J genes, CDR3 length and insertions or deletions at six rearrangement sites. Within each subset, clonotype counts were normalized to sorted cell number, after which true diversity and Gini coefficients were computed with the tcR R package. The overlap coefficient, calculated on TCRB nucleotide sequences, was used to quantify repertoire sharing. As a proxy for the pre-selection repertoire, out-of-frame TCRB sequences from naive cells were analyzed. What TCRdb holds here is the immuneACCESS table cut down to in-frame rearrangements. Part of the clones is not present; checked against another copy, under half of the missing clones reflect an unresolved V gene, and the others are unexplained. V, J and clone size were drawn from that table, and D and trimming were deduced from the DNA. Across this sample there are about 360,000 clones, with over 9.5% seen only once. The leading ten clones occupy around 0.02% of the sample.

The germline V gene (reference sequence) yields SGHKS for CDR1 and YYEKEE for CDR2. The CDR3 numbers 16 residues from cysteine through phenylalanine. The read is trimmed to its CDR3 DNA, 48 bases read in frame from base 1. V is trimmed back by 4 bases and J by 3 bases, and the junction contains 9 bases that no gene match accounts for. What the research found in general, with its limitations: Because small numbers of individuals were included in the HLA sub-analyses, any influence of HLA type on TCRB rearrangement was left unresolved. PCR may preferentially amplify shorter templates, but because patient and control samples were amplified and corrected together, any resulting skew would affect both groups equally. At VDJ recombination sites, type 1 diabetes patients had fewer insertions and more deleted nucleotides, which implies abnormalities in thymic rearrangement. Naive, central memory and regulatory TCRB repertoires appeared more similar among patients than among healthy donors. In all four CD4+ subsets, TCRB CDR3 length was moderately but significantly shorter in type 1 diabetes patients. Because cDNA was sequenced instead of genomic DNA, activated cells with high expression could be over-represented, although the groups did not differ in activation or CD3 levels.

From each donor, a single peripheral blood sample of roughly 0.11 L on average was drawn into heparinised tubes. Naive, central memory, regulatory and stem cell-like memory CD4+ T cells were sorted on a BD FACSAria II using a panel including CD45RO, CCR7, CD25, CD127, CD95 and CD27. Every sorted population had a purity above 95%. PBMCs were isolated immediately by Lymphoprep density gradient centrifugation and stained directly without culture. To minimize batch effects, samples were stained and sorted in pairs, one healthy donor with one patient per experiment. The sample taken for sequencing was naive CD4+ T cells from blood. This sample's cell subset or site label indicates: true naive CD4+ T cells. The sequence joins TRBV5-5 to TRBJ2-1; 8 central bases correspond to TRBD2. The sequence came from a man between 18 and 35 years old in good health. The nucleotide sequence reads TGTGCCAGCAGCAGGGAGCTAGCGGGCGACTACAATGAGCAGTTCTTC. Its protein is CASSRELAGDYNEQFF.